This T cell receptor beta chain derives from a study of a mutant IDH1 vaccine in newly diagnosed glioma. Note on this clone: The antigen is unknown.

Whole-study findings and limits: Pseudoprogression apparently lacked any relation to changes in top peripheral T cell clonotypes.

J lost 3 bases, V lost 7 bases, and 3 bases had no gene match. The CDR3 consists of 13 residues. CDR1 and CDR2 from the germline V gene are SEHNR and FQNEAQ (reference sequence). Assay: immunoSEQ multiplex PCR; the TCRdb copy retains only in-frame clones and omits some. Found here are 30,000 to 40,000 clones, roughly 80% of them singletons; the top ten hold about 7%. Time point indicated: week 35, safety follow-up. Topical imiquimod was applied with each vaccine dose, which held 300 ug of mutant IDH1 20-mer peptide. The gene calls are TRBV7-9 and TRBJ2-5; TRBD2 aligns across 9 bases. This TCR came from a woman under 30 with glioma. The sample was PBMCs, taken from a glioma patient whose treatment included an IDH1 peptide vaccine. The CDR3 region has the DNA TGTGCCAGCATGAAGCGGGGGGAAGAGACCCAGTACTTC. Translating gives CASMKRGEETQYF.